A single sample gave rise to the 10 T cell receptor beta chains below, sequenced in a study of shared clonotypes between healthy human individuals. Produced via immunoSEQ multiplex PCR; TCRdb's table is partial and in-frame only. The sample records some 790,000 clones, 55% to 80% being singletons. Sequences were obtained from memory CD4+ T cells sorted from blood. Subset here: CD45RA-negative fraction. These receptors originate from a woman in her 30s in good health.

This clone was counted a single time. The gene calls are TRBV27 and TRBJ2-7; 9 bases match TRBD1. The junction had 13 bases not matched to a gene; V was cut back by 6 bases and J by 7 bases. This CDR3 spans 15 amino acids. The germline V gene has CDR1 MNHEY and CDR2 SMNVEV (reference sequence). The CDR3 DNA reads as TGTGCCAGCAGCTACTCGACAGGGGGAAACATGGAGCAGTACTTC. This encodes CASSYSTGGNMEQYF.

There are a few counts of this clone. This chain uses TRBV5-1 with TRBJ2-2, with a weak D call TRBD2 (6 bases). Per germline, CDR1 SGHRS and CDR2 YFSETQ. The V gene lost 1 base and the J gene lost 4 bases, with 11 bases spanning the gap. The CDR3 covers 15 residues. The CDR3 protein is CASSLPGSGTGELFF. The CDR3 DNA sequence: TGCGCCAGCAGCTTGCCCGGGAGCGGCACCGGGGAGCTGTTTTTT.

Worth noting for this clone: The sample carries other DNA sequences with the same CDR3. The chain combines TRBV2 with TRBJ2-5; tentative D call: TRBD1 (5 bases). Trimming took 6 bases from V and 1 from J, leaving 15 bases between them. The CDR3 runs to 15 residues. Looked up from germline, CDR1 is SNHLY and CDR2 is FYNNEI. The CDR3 nucleotides are TGTGCCAGCAGCCTCGAAGGACAAGGCCAAGAGACCCAGTACTTC. Protein: CASSLEGQGQETQYF. Drawing the rest from reference TRBV2 and TRBJ2-5, the complete variable domain is EPEVTQTPSHQVTQMGQEVILRCVPISNHLYFYWYRQILGQKVEFLVSFYNNEISEKSEIFDDQFSVERPDGSNFTLKIRSTKLEDSAMYFCASSLEGQGQETQYFGPGTRLLVL.

This clone came up many times. The chain employs TRBV29-1 and TRBJ2-3; D might be TRBD2 (6 bases). The CDR3 is 13 residues long. Trimming shortened V by 4 bases and J by 2 bases, and 10 bases separated the two germline ends. Germline CDR1 and CDR2: SQVTM and ANQGSEA. The DNA for the CDR3 is TGCAGCGTTGTCGCGGGAAACACAGATACGCAGTATTTT. Protein: CSVVAGNTDTQYF.

The CDR3 reads CSARDLDEQYF. For the CDR3, the DNA is TGCAGTGCTAGAGATTTGGACGAGCAGTACTTC. The chain has TRBV20-1 and TRBJ2-7; the D is unclear. The germline V gene has CDR1 DFQATT and CDR2 SNEGSKA (reference sequence). This CDR3 region has 11 residues. Trimming removed 0 bases at V and 5 bases at J, with 5 bases between.

The chain recombines TRBV28 with TRBJ1-2; tentative D call: TRBD1 (5 bases). In germline, CDR1 is MDHEN, CDR2 SYDVKM. V was cut by 5 bases and J by 5 bases, with 9 bases left in between. CDR3 length: 12 residues. The CDR3 nucleotides read TGTGCCAGCAGTCGGACAACTTATGGCTACACCTTC. This encodes CASSRTTYGYTF.

Only one count was recorded for this clone. V usage is TRBV28 and J usage is TRBJ1-2; 8 bases are a match to TRBD1. Germline V lookup: CDR1 MDHEN, CDR2 SYDVKM. J was trimmed by 7 bases and V by 6 bases; bases with no gene match: 13. This CDR3 contains 15 residues. The CDR3 reads CASRMDTGGRSGYTF. Written as DNA, the CDR3 is TGTGCCAGCAGGATGGATACAGGGGGGCGTAGTGGCTACACCTTC.

The count of this clone is one. The chain joins TRBV28 to TRBJ1-2, with D perhaps TRBD1 (5 bases). V was clipped by 7 bases and J by 3 bases, with 9 bases between them. CDR1 MDHEN and CDR2 SYDVKM come from the germline V gene. The CDR3 totals 12 residues. Written as DNA, the CDR3 is TGTGCCAGCACCCAGGGAGACTATGGCTACACCTTC. It codes for CASTQGDYGYTF.

The V call is TRBV15, the J call TRBJ2-6, with D perhaps TRBD1 (5 bases). This CDR3 is built from 18 residues. Germline V gene lookup returns CDR1 LNHNV and CDR2 YYDKDF (reference sequence). V was trimmed by 1 base and J by 0 bases, leaving 13 bases between them. The chain's CDR3 is CATSRVQGRISGANVLTF. CDR3 bases: TGTGCCACCAGCAGAGTTCAGGGCAGGATCTCTGGGGCCAACGTCCTGACTTTC.

The chain recombines TRBV7-2 with TRBJ2-2; 7 bases map to TRBD2. The CDR3 covers 19 residues. Trimming at V came to 0 bases and at J to 4 bases, leaving 14 bases not matched to a gene. The germline gives CDR1 SGHTA, CDR2 FQGNSA. The CDR3, as DNA: TGTGCCAGCAGCTTAGCGCGGGCGGGAGTGATGCGGAGCACCGGGGAGCTGTTTTTT. Its protein is CASSLARAGVMRSTGELFF.